The 15 T cell receptor beta chains given below trace back to one sample, sequenced in a study of cytomegalovirus exposure and HLA in healthy donors. A multiplex PCR was run with 60 Vbeta primers and 13 Jbeta primers. Libraries were prepared by immunoSEQ multiplex PCR; TCRdb keeps only in-frame clonotypes and omits some of them. The table has under 300,000 clones, around 65% seen once; the top ten hold around 2%. What was sequenced was PBMCs. The receptors derive from a female donor in good health and CMV-seronegative.

The sample holds a few counts of this clone. The chain joins TRBV5-1 to TRBJ2-3; TRBD1 matches at 8 bases. The germline V gene encodes CDR1 SGHRS and CDR2 YFSETQ. The CDR3 covers 15 residues. V trimming: 0 bases; J trimming: 2 bases; junction bases outside the gene matches: 2. DNA of the CDR3: TGCGCCAGCAGCTTGGGACAGGGGAACACAGATACGCAGTATTTT. Protein: CASSLGQGNTDTQYF.

With respect to this clone: Within the sample, other DNA sequences also encode this same CDR3. The chain recombines TRBV6-1 with TRBJ1-2; 9 nucleotides match TRBD1. With 6 bases clipped from V and 3 bases from J, the junction kept 2 bases outside the gene matches. CDR1 is MNHNS and CDR2 is SASEGT in the germline V gene. The CDR3 has 13 amino acids. CDR3 nucleotides: TGTGCCAGCAGGCGACAGGGGGACTATGGCTACACCTTC. Amino acid sequence: CASRRQGDYGYTF.

About this clone itself: Relative to the germline gene, one junction end is altered; a read error may explain this. This chain uses TRBV7-9 with TRBJ2-7; 7 positions match TRBD2. The CDR3 extends over 14 amino acids. Looked up from germline, CDR1 is SEHNR and CDR2 is FQNEAQ (reference sequence). CDR3: CSSSFSGRTYEQYF. DNA of the CDR3: TGTTCCAGCAGCTTTAGCGGGCGGACCTACGAGCAGTACTTC.

CDR3 in amino acids: CASSGTGNTGELFF. In DNA, the CDR3 is TGTGCCAGCAGCGGGACAGGGAACACCGGGGAGCTGTTTTTT. This sequence joins TRBV6-5 and TRBJ2-2; 8 positions match TRBD1. This CDR3 has 14 amino acids. The germline V gene has CDR1 MNHEY and CDR2 SVGAGI. The J segment lost 1 base and the V segment lost 6 bases, leaving 1 base of the junction unmatched.

The CDR3 DNA reads as TGTGCCAGCAGCTTAGGGGAGAATCAGCCCCAGCATTTT. Translation: CASSLGENQPQHF. The chain links TRBV7-6 to TRBJ1-5; D remains unclear. Germline values: CDR1 SGHVS, CDR2 FNYEAQ. The CDR3 contains 13 residues. The V end lost 1 base, the J end lost 4 bases, and 5 bases lay between the germline ends.

This clone was detected only a few times. The chain carries TRBV18 and TRBJ2-6; TRBD1 is a possible D gene (7 bases). This CDR3 comprises 18 residues. Germline values: CDR1 KGHSH, CDR2 LQKENI. V lost 6 bases, J lost 0 bases, and 18 bases lay in between. The CDR3 protein is CASSQIRQGLSGANVLTF. The CDR3 DNA sequence: TGTGCCAGCTCCCAAATCCGACAGGGACTCTCTGGGGCCAACGTCCTGACTTTC.

This chain links TRBV27 with TRBJ1-5; no clear D. Per the germline V gene, CDR1 is MNHEY and CDR2 is SMNVEV (reference sequence). The CDR3 runs to 15 residues. V lost 2 bases and J 0 bases, leaving 8 bases between the germline ends. The chain's CDR3 is CASSLGQTSNQPQHF. The CDR3 DNA reads TGTGCCAGCAGTTTAGGGCAGACTAGCAATCAGCCCCAGCATTTT.

The CDR3 here is CASSIGVAPTDTQYF. The CDR3 coding sequence is TGTGCCAGTAGTATAGGGGTAGCTCCCACAGATACGCAGTATTTT. This rearrangement joins TRBV19 to TRBJ2-3, with D unclear. The CDR3 covers 15 residues. Germline values: CDR1 LNHDA, CDR2 SQIVND (reference sequence). Trimming took 1 base from V and 2 from J, leaving 10 bases between them.

This chain uses TRBV4-1 with TRBJ2-3; 11 bases are a match to TRBD2. V shed 0 bases and J 5 bases; nucleotides not matched to a gene: 7. The CDR3 is 17 amino acids. CDR1 and CDR2 (germline): MGHRA, YSYEKL. CDR3 coding DNA: TGCGCCAGCAGCCAAGAGGGTCCTAGCGGGAGGATAGATACGCAGTATTTT. Its translation is CASSQEGPSGRIDTQYF.

The rearrangement uses TRBV6-1 and TRBJ2-7; tentatively, D is TRBD2 (5 bases). The CDR3 totals 13 residues. The germline CDR1 and CDR2 sequences are MNHNS and SASEGT. With 8 bases removed from V and 7 bases from J, the gap between germline ends came to 18 bases. CDR3 region: CASRRTGPGEQYF. The CDR3 DNA reads TGTGCCAGCCGTAGGACTGGTCCGGGGGAGCAGTACTTC.

This clone was counted between two and nine times. The chain couples TRBV2 to TRBJ1-1; 8 bases line up with TRBD1. In germline, CDR1 is SNHLY, CDR2 FYNNEI. This CDR3 region has 17 residues. V shed 7 bases, J shed 6 bases, and the junction held 19 bases outside the gene matches. The CDR3, as DNA: TGTGCCAGCATCCATCCCCTAGGAAACAGGGGGGCATCTGAAGCTTTCTTT. This codes for CASIHPLGNRGASEAFF. Full variable domain (remainder filled in from reference TRBV2 and TRBJ1-1): EPEVTQTPSHQVTQMGQEVILRCVPISNHLYFYWYRQILGQKVEFLVSFYNNEISEKSEIFDDQFSVERPDGSNFTLKIRSTKLEDSAMYFCASIHPLGNRGASEAFFGQGTRLTVV.

This chain uses TRBV7-2 with TRBJ1-2, with TRBD1 as a possible D gene (6 bases). Trimming shortened V by 5 bases and J by 3 bases, and 13 bases separated the two germline ends. The germline CDR1 and CDR2 sequences are SGHTA and FQGNSA. The CDR3 length is 14 residues. The CDR3 here is CASSVRGLDYGYTF. Written as DNA, the CDR3 is TGTGCCAGCAGCGTCAGGGGCCTCGACTATGGCTACACCTTC.

The rearrangement joins TRBV5-1 to TRBJ2-3; weak D call: TRBD2 (6 bases). There are 15 residues in the CDR3. CDR1 is SGHRS and CDR2 is YFSETQ in the germline V gene. The ends were cut back, 0 bases at V and 0 bases at J, with 8 bases in the middle. CDR3 in DNA: TGCGCCAGCAGCTTGGAGGGGACTAGCACAGATACGCAGTATTTT. The encoded protein is CASSLEGTSTDTQYF.

This chain uses TRBV29-1 with TRBJ1-2; possible D gene TRBD1, 6 bases. The CDR3 contains 11 residues. The germline CDR1 and CDR2 sequences are SQVTM and ANQGSEA. V lost 2 bases, J lost 6 bases, and 7 bases lay in between. The CDR3 protein is CSVEQGNGYTF. CDR3 coding DNA: TGCAGCGTTGAACAGGGGAATGGCTACACCTTC.

The gene calls are TRBV6-5 and TRBJ2-5; TRBD1 matches 10 bases. This CDR3 is built from 15 residues. The ends lost 5 bases at V and 4 bases at J; junction bases unmatched: 7. Germline CDR1 reads MNHEY; CDR2 reads SVGAGI. The CDR3 DNA is TGTGCCAGCAGTGGACGGGACAGGGGCGTAGAGACCCAGTACTTC. Translating it yields CASSGRDRGVETQYF.